Below, 19 T cell receptor beta chains from the same sample are listed, as sequenced in a study of graft-versus-host responses after intestinal transplantation (dated by TCRdb to 2020 to 2023). The protocol used for the library was the immunoSEQ multiplex PCR assay. In its TCRdb copy, this immuneACCESS table keeps in-frame sequences only and misses some clones. Where compared with another copy, unresolved V genes explain less than half of these, and the others have no known cause. The table for this sample lists 9,500 to 10,000 clones; 91% of them were counted only once. The ten largest clones capture about 2.5% of the sample. The sample was PBMCs, taken just over 42 days after intestinal transplant. These receptors were obtained from a human patient who received an intestinal transplant, so some T cells may come from the graft donor.

The CDR3, as DNA: TGTGCCAGCAGCTTAGAGTCTAGCGGGACCCAGGTGGATACGCAGTATTTT. Residues: CASSLESSGTQVDTQYF. The chain is built from TRBV7-6 and TRBJ2-3, with 9 positions matching TRBD2. CDR3 length: 17 amino acids. CDR1 is SGHVS, CDR2 FNYEAQ, per germline. The junction had 11 bases not matched to a gene; V was cut back by 1 base and J by 6 bases.

The chain is built from TRBV5-1 and TRBJ2-2, with TRBD2 as a possible D gene (6 bases). Per the germline V gene, CDR1 is SGHRS and CDR2 is YFSETQ. CDR3 size: 14 residues. V lost 4 bases and J lost 3, with 10 bases in between. CDR3 nucleotides: TGCGCCAGCAGCGTTTGGGAGGACACCGGGGAGCTGTTTTTT. Its protein product is CASSVWEDTGELFF. The full variable domain, its missing parts supplied by reference TRBV5-1 and TRBJ2-2, is KAGVTQTPRYLIKTRGQQVTLSCSPISGHRSVSWYQQTPGQGLQFLFEYFSETQRNKGNFPGRFSGRQFSNSRSEMNVSTLELGDSALYLCASSVWEDTGELFFGEGSRLTVL.

The chain links TRBV9 to TRBJ2-5, with D perhaps matching TRBD2 (6 bases). Germline CDR1 is SGDLS and CDR2 is YYNGEE. Trimming pared 3 bases from V and 5 bases from J, leaving 20 bases between. This CDR3 comprises 16 residues. In DNA, the CDR3 is TGTGCCAGCAGCGCGGGGCCAGGGAGGCTAGGGGAGACCCAGTACTTC. It is translated as CASSAGPGRLGETQYF.

The chain has TRBV19 and TRBJ1-2; 7 positions match TRBD1. The ends lost 3 bases at V and 3 bases at J; junction bases unmatched: 7. This CDR3 comprises 15 residues. CDR1 is LNHDA and CDR2 is SQIVND in the germline V gene (reference sequence). The DNA for the CDR3 is TGTGCCAGTAGTATCGACAGGGTAGGGGACTATGGCTACACCTTC. This sequence encodes CASSIDRVGDYGYTF.

V is TRBV5-1 and J is TRBJ2-5; 10 nucleotides agree with TRBD1. Germline V CDR1 and CDR2: SGHRS, YFSETQ. The CDR3 totals 15 residues. V lost 4 bases to trimming and J lost 5 bases; unmatched junction nucleotides: 8. The CDR3 here is CASSVGGTGDETQYF. The CDR3 DNA reads as TGCGCCAGCAGCGTGGGGGGGACAGGGGATGAGACCCAGTACTTC.

This rearrangement joins TRBV2 to TRBJ2-3, with D perhaps TRBD1 (6 bases). Trimming pared 7 bases from V and 0 bases from J, leaving 11 bases between. The CDR3 loop spans 14 amino acids. Germline CDR1 reads SNHLY; CDR2 reads FYNNEI. Here the CDR3 DNA reads TGTGCCAGCATCTTAGGACAGAGCACAGATACGCAGTATTTT. It is translated as CASILGQSTDTQYF.

The rearrangement links TRBV29-1 to TRBJ1-4; 7 bases are shared with TRBD1. The CDR3 is made up of 14 amino acids. The trim removed 6 bases at V and 11 bases at J, leaving 15 bases unmatched. The germline gives CDR1 SQVTM, CDR2 ANQGSEA. Here the CDR3 DNA reads TGCAGCGTGGCCCCCGGGACAACACAGGGGAAACTGTTTTTT. This gives the protein CSVAPGTTQGKLFF.

The rearrangement joins TRBV19 to TRBJ2-2; 7 bases map to TRBD2. There are 15 residues in the CDR3. Germline assignment: CDR1 LNHDA and CDR2 SQIVND (reference sequence). The V segment lost 11 bases and the J segment 5 bases; nucleotides outside the gene matches: 14. The CDR3 DNA reads as TGTGCCTCTTGGGGAGGGGTACTCCATACCGGGGAGCTGTTTTTT. Amino acids: CASWGGVLHTGELFF.

The chain joins TRBV6-1 to TRBJ1-2; TRBD1 aligns across 7 bases. V lost 4 bases, J lost 0 bases, and 5 bases stayed unmatched. Germline lookup yields CDR1 MNHNS and CDR2 SASEGT. CDR3 size: 15 residues. CDR3 sequence (DNA): TGTGCCAGCAGTGGTGGACAGGAAGCTAACTATGGCTACACCTTC. This codes for CASSGGQEANYGYTF.

The rearrangement links TRBV11-2 to TRBJ1-2; 9 bases match TRBD1. CDR3 length: 17 residues. In germline, CDR1 is SGHAT, CDR2 FQNNGV. With V trimmed by 4 bases and J by 1 base, 10 bases remained unmatched. CDR3 nucleotides: TGTGCCAGCAGCTCCCCCTTAGGGACAGGGAGTAACTATGGCTACACCTTC. It encodes CASSSPLGTGSNYGYTF.

The gene calls are TRBV19 and TRBJ2-5, with D unclear. Germline CDR1 LNHDA, CDR2 SQIVND (reference sequence). The ends were cut back, 2 bases at V and 0 bases at J, with 10 bases in the middle. The CDR3 contains 15 residues. The CDR3 nucleotides read TGTGCCAGTAGTATAAGCCCTACCCACCAAGAGACCCAGTACTTC. This translates into CASSISPTHQETQYF.

The chain combines TRBV19 with TRBJ2-3; 11 bases fit TRBD2. The CDR3 contains 13 residues. Trimming took 4 bases from V and 6 from J; bases not matched to a gene: 0. Germline assignment: CDR1 LNHDA and CDR2 SQIVND (reference sequence). CDR3 loop: CASSTSGGDTQYF. The CDR3 DNA follows: TGTGCCAGTAGTACTAGCGGGGGGGATACGCAGTATTTT.

The gene calls are TRBV5-1 and TRBJ2-1; TRBD1 or TRBD2 may be the D gene (5 bases each). Trimming stripped 4 bases from V and 0 bases from J, with 11 bases between. Germline V lookup: CDR1 SGHRS, CDR2 YFSETQ. The CDR3 consists of 15 residues. For the CDR3, the DNA is TGCGCCAGCAGCCAAGGGACGAACTCCTACAATGAGCAGTTCTTC. Amino acid sequence: CASSQGTNSYNEQFF.

V gene TRBV19 combines with J gene TRBJ2-5; D ambiguous. Germline V gene lookup returns CDR1 LNHDA and CDR2 SQIVND (reference sequence). Trimming shortened V by 4 bases and J by 0 bases, and 6 bases separated the two germline ends. The CDR3 sequence is 13 residues long. In nucleotides, the CDR3 is TGTGCCAGTAGTACCGCCCACCAAGAGACCCAGTACTTC. Translation: CASSTAHQETQYF.

This sequence joins TRBV6-4 and TRBJ2-7, with D uncertain. This CDR3 comprises 11 residues. Germline assignment: CDR1 MRHNA and CDR2 SNTAGT. Trimming left V 7 bases short and J 7 bases short, with 11 bases between. CDR3 in amino acids: CASTRKEEQYF. The CDR3 bases are TGTGCCAGCACCAGGAAAGAGGAGCAGTACTTC.

This chain joins TRBV10-2 and TRBJ2-3; D possibly corresponds to TRBD2 (5 bases). V lost 7 bases and J 3 bases, leaving 11 bases between the germline ends. The length of the CDR3 is 13 residues. CDR1 and CDR2 (germline): WSHSY, SAAADI. The CDR3 DNA is TGCGCCAGCACCACACTAGAGACAGATACGCAGTATTTT. Residues: CASTTLETDTQYF.

The chain recombines TRBV14 with TRBJ2-7, with D possibly TRBD1 on 5 matching bases. The CDR3 contains 13 residues. Germline V gene lookup returns CDR1 SGHDN and CDR2 FVKESK. Between the trimmed V and J ends, which lost 4 bases and 1 base, there was a span of 8 bases. For the CDR3, the DNA is TGTGCCAGCAGCCGATCAGGGTCCTACGAGCAGTACTTC. This codes for CASSRSGSYEQYF.

This clone was recorded only once. V and J are TRBV9 and TRBJ2-2; 8 bases map to TRBD1. The germline CDR1 and CDR2 sequences are SGDLS and YYNGEE. V was pared by 0 bases and J by 3 bases, with 4 bases of the junction left unmatched. The length of the CDR3 is 16 residues. The CDR3 coding sequence is TGTGCCAGCAGCGTAGATCCACAGGGGGACACCGGGGAGCTGTTTTTT. Amino acid sequence: CASSVDPQGDTGELFF.

There are a few counts of this clone. V usage is TRBV11-2 and J usage is TRBJ2-7; D perhaps matches TRBD1 (6 bases). Trimming pared 1 base from V and 3 bases from J, leaving 10 bases between. The CDR3 extends over 14 amino acids. Germline CDR1 reads SGHAT; CDR2 reads FQNNGV. CDR3 coding DNA: TGTGCCAGCAGCTTAGGGGACATCTACTACGAGCAGTACTTC. It yields the protein CASSLGDIYYEQYF.